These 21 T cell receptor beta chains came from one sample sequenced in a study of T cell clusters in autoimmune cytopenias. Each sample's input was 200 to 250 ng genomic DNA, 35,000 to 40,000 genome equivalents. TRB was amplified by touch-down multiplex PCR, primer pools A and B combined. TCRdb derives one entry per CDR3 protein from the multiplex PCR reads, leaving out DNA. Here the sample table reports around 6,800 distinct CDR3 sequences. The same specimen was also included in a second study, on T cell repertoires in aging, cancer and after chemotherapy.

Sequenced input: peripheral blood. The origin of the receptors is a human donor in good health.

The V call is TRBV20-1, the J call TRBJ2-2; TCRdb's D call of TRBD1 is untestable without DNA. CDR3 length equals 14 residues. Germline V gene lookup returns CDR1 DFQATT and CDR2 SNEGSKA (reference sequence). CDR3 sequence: CSALRGGNTGELFF.

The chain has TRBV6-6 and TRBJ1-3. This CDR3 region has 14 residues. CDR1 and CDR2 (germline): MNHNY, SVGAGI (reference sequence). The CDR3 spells CASSLRTVGNTIYF.

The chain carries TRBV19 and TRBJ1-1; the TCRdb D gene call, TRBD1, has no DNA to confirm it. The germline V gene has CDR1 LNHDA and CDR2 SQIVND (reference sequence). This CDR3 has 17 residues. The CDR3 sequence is CASRDTQNGGMNTEAFF.

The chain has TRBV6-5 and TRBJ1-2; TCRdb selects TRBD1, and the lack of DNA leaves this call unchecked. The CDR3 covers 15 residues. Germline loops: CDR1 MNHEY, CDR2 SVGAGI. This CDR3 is CASSPKQGGGYGYTF.

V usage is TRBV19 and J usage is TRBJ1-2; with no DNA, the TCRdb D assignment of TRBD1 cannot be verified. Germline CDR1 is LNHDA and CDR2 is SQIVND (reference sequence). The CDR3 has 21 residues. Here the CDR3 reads CASTIKPPGTVMGRANYGYTF.

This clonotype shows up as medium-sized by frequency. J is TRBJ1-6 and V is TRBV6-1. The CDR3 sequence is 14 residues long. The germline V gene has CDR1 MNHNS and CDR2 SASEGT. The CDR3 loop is CASSAGPYNSPLHF.

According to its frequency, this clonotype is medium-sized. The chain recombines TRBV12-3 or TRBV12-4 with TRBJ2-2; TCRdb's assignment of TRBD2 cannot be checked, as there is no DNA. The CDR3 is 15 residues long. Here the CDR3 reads CASSVRGLHTGELFF.

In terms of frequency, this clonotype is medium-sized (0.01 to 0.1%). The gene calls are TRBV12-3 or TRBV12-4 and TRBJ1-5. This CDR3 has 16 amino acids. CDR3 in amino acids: CASTSGGGANNQPQHF.

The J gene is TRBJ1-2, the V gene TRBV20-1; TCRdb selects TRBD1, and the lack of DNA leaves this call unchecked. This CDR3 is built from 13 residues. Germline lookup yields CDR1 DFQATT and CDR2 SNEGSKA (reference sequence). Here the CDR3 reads CSAADRASYGYTF.

The CDR3 reads CSARTVGTYNEQFF. The rearrangement uses TRBV20-1 and TRBJ2-1; checking the TCRdb D call of TRBD1 is not possible without DNA. The germline V gene has CDR1 DFQATT and CDR2 SNEGSKA (reference sequence). This CDR3 comprises 14 residues.

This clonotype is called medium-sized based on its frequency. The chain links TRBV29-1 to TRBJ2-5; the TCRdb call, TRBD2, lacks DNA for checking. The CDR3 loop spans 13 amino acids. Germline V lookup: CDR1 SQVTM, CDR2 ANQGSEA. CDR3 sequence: CSSTGTGQETQYF. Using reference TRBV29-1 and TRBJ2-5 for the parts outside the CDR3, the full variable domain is SAVISQKPSRDICQRGTSLTIQCQVDSQVTMMFWYRQQPGQSLTLIATANQGSEATYESGFVIDKFPISRPNLTFSTLTVSNMSPEDSSIYLCSSTGTGQETQYFGPGTRLLVL.

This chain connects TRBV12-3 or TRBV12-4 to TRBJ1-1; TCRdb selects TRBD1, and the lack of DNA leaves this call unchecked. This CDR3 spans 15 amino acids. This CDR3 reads CASRMTGPENTEAFF.

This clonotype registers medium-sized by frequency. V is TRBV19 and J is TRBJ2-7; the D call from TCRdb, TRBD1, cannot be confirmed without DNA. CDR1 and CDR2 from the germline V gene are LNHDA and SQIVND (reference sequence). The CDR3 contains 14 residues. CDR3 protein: CATSWGGSGGEQYF. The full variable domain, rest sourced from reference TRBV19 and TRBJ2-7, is DGGITQSPKYLFRKEGQNVTLSCEQNLNHDAMYWYRQDPGQGLRLIYYSQIVNDFQKGDIAEGYSVSREKKESFPLTVTSAQKNPTAFYLCATSWGGSGGEQYFGPGTRLTVT.

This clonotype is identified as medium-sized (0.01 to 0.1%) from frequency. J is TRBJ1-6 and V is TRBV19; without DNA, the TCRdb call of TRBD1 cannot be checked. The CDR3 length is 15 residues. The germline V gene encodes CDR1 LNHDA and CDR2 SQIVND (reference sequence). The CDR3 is CASSIERTGRSPLHF.

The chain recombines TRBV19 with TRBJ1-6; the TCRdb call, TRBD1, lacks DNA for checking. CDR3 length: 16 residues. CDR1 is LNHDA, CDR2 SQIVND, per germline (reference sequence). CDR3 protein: CASSDSPSSYNSPLHF. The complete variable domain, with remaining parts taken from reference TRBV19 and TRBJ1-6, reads DGGITQSPKYLFRKEGQNVTLSCEQNLNHDAMYWYRQDPGQGLRLIYYSQIVNDFQKGDIAEGYSVSREKKESFPLTVTSAQKNPTAFYLCASSDSPSSYNSPLHFGNGTRLTVT.

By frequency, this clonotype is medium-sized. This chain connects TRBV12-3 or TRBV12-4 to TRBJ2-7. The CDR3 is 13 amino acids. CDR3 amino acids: CASSESRSYEQYF.

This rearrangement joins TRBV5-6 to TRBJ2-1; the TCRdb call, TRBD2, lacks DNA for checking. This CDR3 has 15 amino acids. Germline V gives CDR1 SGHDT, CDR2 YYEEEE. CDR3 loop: CASSFRLAGGHEQFF.

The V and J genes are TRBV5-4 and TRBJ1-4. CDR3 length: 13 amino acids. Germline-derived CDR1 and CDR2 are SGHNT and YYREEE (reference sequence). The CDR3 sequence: CASSLEPNEKLFF.

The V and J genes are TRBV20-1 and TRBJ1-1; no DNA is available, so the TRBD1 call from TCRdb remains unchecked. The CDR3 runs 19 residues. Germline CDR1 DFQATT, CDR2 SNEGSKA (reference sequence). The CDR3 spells CSARDRSRVGGLRDTEAFF.

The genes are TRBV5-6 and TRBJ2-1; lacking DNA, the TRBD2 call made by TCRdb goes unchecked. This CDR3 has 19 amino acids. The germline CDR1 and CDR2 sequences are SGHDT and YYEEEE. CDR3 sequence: CASSGPGLAGGPSYNEQFF.

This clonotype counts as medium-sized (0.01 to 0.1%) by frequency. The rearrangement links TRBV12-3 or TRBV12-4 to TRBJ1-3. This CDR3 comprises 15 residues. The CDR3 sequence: CASSRRRSTGNTIYF.